The clone carrying this TCR beta chain is a singleton in its sample. The antigen is not known. Profiling relied on immunoSEQ multiplex PCR, and the TCRdb table lists in-frame clones only, not all of them. The sample lists 70,000 to 95,000 clones; about 86% were seen once. Pooling was applied to second doses at about 4 or about 12 weeks. This entry is derived from a study of T cell responses to AZD1222 COVID-19 vaccine. There are 15 residues in the CDR3. Germline CDR1 is LGHDT and CDR2 is YNNKEL (reference sequence). Trimming cost V 2 bases and J 2 bases, with 10 bases left between them. Broader study findings: Baseline serostatus was positive in only six AZD1222 recipients. Nearly half of the spike-specific TCRs reportedly recognize variant regions that carry no mutations. Repertoires were obtained solely post-peak T cell response.

Sequencing used peripheral blood, obtained 28 days after the second AZD1222 dose. This TCR derives from an adult who received the AZD1222 COVID-19 vaccine. This chain connects TRBV3-1 (or the pseudogene TRBV3-2) to TRBJ2-1; D is unresolved. The CDR3 coding sequence is TGTGCCAGCAGCCAACGCTCCCCGGCCTACAATGAGCAGTTCTTC. This encodes CASSQRSPAYNEQFF.